This T cell receptor (beta chain) was found in a study of T-cell reconstitution after alpha-beta-depleted transplantation in children. Findings and caveats of the study: Surviving thymic progenitors and recipient T cells were the source of high TCRbeta diversity at day 60 in some patients. Where alpha-beta T cells came from about two months after transplant was reportedly several hundred expanded graft clones. A year had passed since transplant, and T-cell counts and diversity by then came mostly from newly produced T cells.

The length of the CDR3 is 17 residues. Germline V CDR1 and CDR2: SEHNR, FQNEAQ (reference sequence). Losses at the gene ends were 1 base for V and 7 bases for J; bases not matched to a gene: 15. The library targeted TCRbeta and was prepared with unique molecular identifiers. TCRdb ran MiXCR on the PCR reads and lists one entry per CDR3 protein. Of a few hundred thousand distinct CDR3 sequences listed, around 13% are singletons. Worth noting for this clonotype: Its antigen is unidentified.

This receptor was identified in a male patient under 18 who had a stem cell transplant for acute myeloid leukemia, so the T cells may come from the graft donor. V gene TRBV7-9 combines with J gene TRBJ2-7; 8 bases match TRBD2. Sequenced here: PBMCs, mostly from graft donor cells, sampled 360 days after TCRalphabeta/CD19-depleted stem cell transplant. CDR3 amino acids: CASSLGDSGTPRREQYF. CDR3 DNA: TGTGCCAGCAGCTTAGGTGATAGCGGGACCCCACGAAGGGAGCAGTACTTC. Variable domain in full (rest from reference TRBV7-9 and TRBJ2-7): DTGVSQNPRHKITKRGQNVTFRCDPISEHNRLYWYRQTLGQGPEFLTYFQNEAQLEKSRLLSDRFSAERPKGSFSTLEIQRTEQGDSAMYLCASSLGDSGTPRREQYFGPGTRLTVT.